This TCR beta chain was obtained from a study of shared clonotypes between healthy human individuals. The table lists this clone with a count of one. The CDR3 has 11 amino acids. Germline V gene sequence: CDR1 ENHRY, CDR2 SYGVKD. Deletions cut 7 bases from V and 3 bases from J, with 7 bases between. Measured with immunoSEQ multiplex PCR; TCRdb has only the in-frame clones, and not every one. The data contain some 1 million clones, approximately 68% of them seen just once; the ten biggest clones take up around 1.4%. V gene TRBV10-3 combines with J gene TRBJ2-7, with D perhaps matching TRBD2 (5 bases). Sequenced input: memory CD4+ T cells sorted from blood. As to subset: CD45RA-negative fraction. The clonotype comes from a young man in good health. The CDR3 sequence is CAIKLDYEQYF. CDR3 in DNA: TGTGCCATCAAACTAGACTACGAGCAGTACTTC.